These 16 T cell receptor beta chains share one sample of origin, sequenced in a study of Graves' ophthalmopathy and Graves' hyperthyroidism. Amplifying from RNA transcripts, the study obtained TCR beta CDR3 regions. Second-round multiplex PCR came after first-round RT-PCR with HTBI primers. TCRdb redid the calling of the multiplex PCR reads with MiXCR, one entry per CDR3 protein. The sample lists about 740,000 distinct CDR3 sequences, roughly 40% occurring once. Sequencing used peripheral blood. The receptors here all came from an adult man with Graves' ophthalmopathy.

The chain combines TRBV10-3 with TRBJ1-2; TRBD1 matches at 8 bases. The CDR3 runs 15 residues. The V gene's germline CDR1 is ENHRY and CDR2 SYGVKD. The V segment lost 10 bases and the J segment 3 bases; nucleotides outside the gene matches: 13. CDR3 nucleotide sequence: TGTGCCAGCTCACCTAGGACAGGGTACGACTATGGCTACACCTTC. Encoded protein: CASSPRTGYDYGYTF.

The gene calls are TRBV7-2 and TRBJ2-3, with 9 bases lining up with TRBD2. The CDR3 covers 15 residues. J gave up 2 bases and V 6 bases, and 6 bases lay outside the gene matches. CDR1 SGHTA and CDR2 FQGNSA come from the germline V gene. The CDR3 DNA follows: TGTGCCAGCAGTAAACTAGCGGGCTCCACAGATACGCAGTATTTT. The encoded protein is CASSKLAGSTDTQYF.

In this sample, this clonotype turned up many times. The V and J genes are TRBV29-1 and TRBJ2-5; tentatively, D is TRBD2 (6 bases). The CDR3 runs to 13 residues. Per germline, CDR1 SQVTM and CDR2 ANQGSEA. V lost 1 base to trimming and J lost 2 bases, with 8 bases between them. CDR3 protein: CSVEGGTQETQYF. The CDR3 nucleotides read TGCAGCGTTGAAGGCGGGACGCAAGAGACCCAGTACTTC.

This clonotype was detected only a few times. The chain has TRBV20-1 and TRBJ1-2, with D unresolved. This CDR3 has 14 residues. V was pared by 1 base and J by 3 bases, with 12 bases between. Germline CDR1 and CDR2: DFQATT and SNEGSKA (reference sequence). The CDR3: CSARAPGRYYGYTF. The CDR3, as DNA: TGCAGTGCTAGAGCGCCGGGTAGATACTATGGCTACACCTTC.

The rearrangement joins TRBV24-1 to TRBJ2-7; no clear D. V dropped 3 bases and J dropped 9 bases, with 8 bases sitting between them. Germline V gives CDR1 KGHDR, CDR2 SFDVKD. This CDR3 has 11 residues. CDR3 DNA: TGTGCCACCAGTGATCTAGGCGGGCAGTACTTC. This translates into CATSDLGGQYF.

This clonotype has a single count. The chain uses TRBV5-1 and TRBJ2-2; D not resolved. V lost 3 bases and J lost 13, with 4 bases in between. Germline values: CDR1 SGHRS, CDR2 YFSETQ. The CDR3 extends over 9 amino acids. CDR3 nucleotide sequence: TGCGCCAGCAGCTGGGGGCTGTTTTTT. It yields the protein CASSWGLFF.

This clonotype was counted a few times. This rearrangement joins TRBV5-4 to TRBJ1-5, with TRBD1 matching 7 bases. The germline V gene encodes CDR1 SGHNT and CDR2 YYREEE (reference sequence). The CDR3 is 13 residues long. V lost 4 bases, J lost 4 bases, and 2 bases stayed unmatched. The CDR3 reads CASSMGQNQPQHF. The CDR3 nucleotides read TGTGCCAGCAGCATGGGACAGAATCAGCCCCAGCATTTT.

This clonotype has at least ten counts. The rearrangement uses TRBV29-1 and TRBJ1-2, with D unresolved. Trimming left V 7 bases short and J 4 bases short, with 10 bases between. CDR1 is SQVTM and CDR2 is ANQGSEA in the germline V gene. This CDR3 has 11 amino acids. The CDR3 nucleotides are TGCAGCGATCGAGTTGGCTATGGCTACACCTTC. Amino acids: CSDRVGYGYTF. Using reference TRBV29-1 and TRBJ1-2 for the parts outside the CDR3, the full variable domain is SAVISQKPSRDICQRGTSLTIQCQVDSQVTMMFWYRQQPGQSLTLIATANQGSEATYESGFVIDKFPISRPNLTFSTLTVSNMSPEDSSIYLCSDRVGYGYTFGSGTRLTVV.

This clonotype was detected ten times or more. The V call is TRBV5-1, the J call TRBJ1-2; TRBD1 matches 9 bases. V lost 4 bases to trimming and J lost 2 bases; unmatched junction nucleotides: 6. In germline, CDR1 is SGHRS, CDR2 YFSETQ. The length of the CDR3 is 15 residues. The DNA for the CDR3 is TGCGCCAGCAGCAACCTAGGGACAGGGAACTATGGCTACACCTTC. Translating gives CASSNLGTGNYGYTF. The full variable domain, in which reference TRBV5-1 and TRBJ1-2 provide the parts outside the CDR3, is KAGVTQTPRYLIKTRGQQVTLSCSPISGHRSVSWYQQTPGQGLQFLFEYFSETQRNKGNFPGRFSGRQFSNSRSEMNVSTLELGDSALYLCASSNLGTGNYGYTFGSGTRLTVV.

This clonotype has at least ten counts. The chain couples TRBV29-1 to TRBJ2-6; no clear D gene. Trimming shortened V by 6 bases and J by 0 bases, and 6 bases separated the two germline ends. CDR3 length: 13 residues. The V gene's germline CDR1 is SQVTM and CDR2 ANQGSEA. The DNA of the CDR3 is TGCAGCGTACTGAACTCTGGGGCCAACGTCCTGACTTTC. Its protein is CSVLNSGANVLTF. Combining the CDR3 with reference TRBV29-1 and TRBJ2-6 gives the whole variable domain SAVISQKPSRDICQRGTSLTIQCQVDSQVTMMFWYRQQPGQSLTLIATANQGSEATYESGFVIDKFPISRPNLTFSTLTVSNMSPEDSSIYLCSVLNSGANVLTFGAGSRLTVL.

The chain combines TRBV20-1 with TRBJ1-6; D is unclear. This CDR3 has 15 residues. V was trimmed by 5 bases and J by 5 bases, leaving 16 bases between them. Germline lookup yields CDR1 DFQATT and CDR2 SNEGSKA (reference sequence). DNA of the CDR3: TGCAGTGCTCGCGGTAGTTACGGAGATAATTCACCCCTCCACTTT. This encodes CSARGSYGDNSPLHF.

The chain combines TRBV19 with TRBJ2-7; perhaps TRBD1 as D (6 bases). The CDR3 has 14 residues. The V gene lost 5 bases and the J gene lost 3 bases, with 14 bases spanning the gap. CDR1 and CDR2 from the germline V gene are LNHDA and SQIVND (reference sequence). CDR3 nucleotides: TGTGCCAGTAGTCCTCTGAGGACAGTCTACGAGCAGTACTTC. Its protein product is CASSPLRTVYEQYF.

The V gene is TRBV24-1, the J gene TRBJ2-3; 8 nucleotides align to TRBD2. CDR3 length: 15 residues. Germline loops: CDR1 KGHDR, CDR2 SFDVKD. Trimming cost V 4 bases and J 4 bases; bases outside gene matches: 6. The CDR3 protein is CATSELAGLADTQYF. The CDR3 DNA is TGTGCCACCAGTGAGCTAGCGGGCCTCGCAGATACGCAGTATTTT.

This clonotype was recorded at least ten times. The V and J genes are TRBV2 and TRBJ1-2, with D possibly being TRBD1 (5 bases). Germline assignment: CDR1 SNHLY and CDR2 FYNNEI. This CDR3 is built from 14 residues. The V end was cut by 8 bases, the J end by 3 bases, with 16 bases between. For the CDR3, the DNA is TGTGCCAGCGGGGGGGAAAGTTACCACTATGGCTACACCTTC. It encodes CASGGESYHYGYTF.

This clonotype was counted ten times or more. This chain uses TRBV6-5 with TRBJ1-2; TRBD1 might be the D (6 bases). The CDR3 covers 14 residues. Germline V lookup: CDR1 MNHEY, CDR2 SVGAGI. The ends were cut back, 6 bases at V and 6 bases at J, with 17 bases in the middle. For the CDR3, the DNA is TGTGCCAGCAGGCGTACAGGGCCCGATGATGGCTACACCTTC. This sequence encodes CASRRTGPDDGYTF.

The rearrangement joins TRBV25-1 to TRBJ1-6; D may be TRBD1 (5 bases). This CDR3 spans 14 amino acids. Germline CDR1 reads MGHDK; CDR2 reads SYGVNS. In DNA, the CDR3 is TGTGCTAGCCAGGGAAGTAGAGGGGATTCACCCCTCCACTTT. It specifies CASQGSRGDSPLHF.